This T cell receptor (beta chain) was sequenced for a study of tumor-infiltrating lymphocytes in primary liver carcinoma. Points from the study as a whole: Appearing in all five tumor regions was true of only about 8-25% of top clones. Researchers found tumor-adjacent and tumor-blood pairs overlapped less than tumor region pairs.

The approximately 20-31 mg bulk tissue piece was not sorted before simultaneous RNA and DNA extraction. The CDR3 extends over 16 amino acids. Germline assignment: CDR1 LNHDA and CDR2 SQIVND (reference sequence). To note about this clonotype: Its antigen is not known. One end of the junction varies from germline; a read error may be responsible.

The template, roughly 510 ng total RNA, yielded TCR beta cDNA made with a constant-region primer. It was through three nested multiplex PCR rounds of slightly modified ARM-PCR that TCR beta libraries arose. A C-beta reverse primer and TRBV1-TRBV30 forward primers served in each of the first two PCR rounds, at 9 to 11 cycles apiece. MiXCR, applied by TCRdb to the multiplex PCR reads, yields one record per CDR3 protein. This sample carries about 48,000 distinct CDR3 sequences, about 80% of them seen once, and the ten largest clones take around 30%. The sequence derives from a man in his forties with primary liver carcinoma and hepatitis B virus infection. The V call is TRBV19, the J call TRBJ2-1; D may be TRBD1 or TRBD2 (5 bases each). The specimen sequenced was liver tumor tissue from sampling region 3. Subset denoted: tumor region T3, left-lateral pole. The CDR3 sequence is CASSMITGTTPNEQFF. The CDR3 bases are TGTGCCAGCAGTATGATCACCGGGACCACTCCCAATGAGCAGTTCTTC. Full variable domain (outside the CDR3, taken from reference TRBV19 and TRBJ2-1): DGGITQSPKYLFRKEGQNVTLSCEQNLNHDAMYWYRQDPGQGLRLIYYSQIVNDFQKGDIAEGYSVSREKKESFPLTVTSAQKNPTAFYLCASSMITGTTPNEQFFGPGTRLTVL.